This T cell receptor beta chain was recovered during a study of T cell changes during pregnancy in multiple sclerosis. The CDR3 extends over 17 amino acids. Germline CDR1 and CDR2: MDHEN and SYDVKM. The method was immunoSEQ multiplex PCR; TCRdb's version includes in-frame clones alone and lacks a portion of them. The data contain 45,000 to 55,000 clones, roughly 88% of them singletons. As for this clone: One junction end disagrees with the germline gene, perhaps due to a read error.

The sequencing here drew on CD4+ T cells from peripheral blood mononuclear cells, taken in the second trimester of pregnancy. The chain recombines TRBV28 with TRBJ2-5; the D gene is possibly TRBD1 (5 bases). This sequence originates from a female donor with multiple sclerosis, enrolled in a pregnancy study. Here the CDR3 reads CASGLGQTLRSQETQYF. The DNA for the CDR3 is TGTGCCAGCGGTTTGGGGCAGACACTACGTTCACAAGAGACCCAGTACTTC.